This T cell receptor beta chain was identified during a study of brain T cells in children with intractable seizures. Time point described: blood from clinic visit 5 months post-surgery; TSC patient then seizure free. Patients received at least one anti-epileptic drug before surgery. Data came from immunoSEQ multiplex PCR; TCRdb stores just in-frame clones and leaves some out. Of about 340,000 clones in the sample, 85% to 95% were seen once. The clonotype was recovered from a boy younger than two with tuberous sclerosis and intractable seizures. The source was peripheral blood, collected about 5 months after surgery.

CDR3 sequence (DNA): TGTGCCAGCAGCCTCGGACCAGGGGAAACCTACGAGCAGTACTTC. Its translation: CASSLGPGETYEQYF. The chain recombines TRBV11-3 with TRBJ2-7; D may be TRBD1 (6 bases). CDR3 length: 15 amino acids. Germline V gene sequence: CDR1 SGHNT, CDR2 YENEEA. V lost 5 bases and J 2 bases, leaving 16 bases between the germline ends.